Listed below are T cell receptor beta chains from one sample, sequenced in a study of blood T cells in healthy people across ages. TCRdb reprocessed the 5' RACE reads via MiXCR and lists one record per CDR3 protein. Among 760,000 or so distinct CDR3 sequences listed, 25% were seen once. Separately, the same data were catalogued under a study of T cells of mothers and their children.

What was sequenced was blood. These receptor sequences come from a boy between 10 and 17 years old in good health. Each CDR3 is given with its conserved first and last residue. Fields, in order: J gene, clone size, D gene, V gene, CDR3 DNA, CDR3 protein. D genes are given only for firm matches. The listing skips clone size in some rows; elsewhere it reads once, few, many or a size class.

TRBJ2-5 NA TRBD2 TRBV7-9 TGTGCCAGCAGCTTACCCCCTAGCGGGAGGGAAGAGACCCAGTACTTC CASSLPPSGREETQYF
TRBJ2-7 once TRBD1 TRBV4-1 TGCGCCAGCAGCCCCCAGATAGGGTCCTCCAGGGGGAGAGCCCCCTACGAGCAGTACTTC CASSPQIGSSRGRAPYEQYF
TRBJ2-7 NA NA TRBV6-6 TGTGCCAGCACCCAAGGGGGACTCTCCTACGAGCAGTACTTC CASTQGGLSYEQYF
TRBJ1-2 NA NA TRBV15 TGTGCCACCAGCAGAACGCGGGACGGAGCTAACTATGGCTACACCTTC CATSRTRDGANYGYTF
TRBJ2-5 NA TRBD2 TRBV28 TGTGCCAGCAGTTCCCCAGAACTAGCGGGAGTTCAAGAGACCCAGTACTTC CASSSPELAGVQETQYF
TRBJ2-5 NA NA TRBV7-9 TGTGCCAGCTCCGGACAGAGGGAGACCCAGTACTTC CASSGQRETQYF
TRBJ2-1 few NA TRBV12-3/TRBV12-4 TGTGCCAGCAGTTGGAGGGTATCCTACAATGAGCAGTTCTTC CASSWRVSYNEQFF
TRBJ2-5 NA NA TRBV15 TGTGCCACCAGCAGGCAAAACCTAGAGACCCAGTACTTC CATSRQNLETQYF
TRBJ2-3 NA NA TRBV12-3/TRBV12-4 TGTGCCAGCAGTTTATCGTGGGCGCAAGGTACAGATACGCAGTATTTT CASSLSWAQGTDTQYF
TRBJ2-5 NA NA TRBV28 TGTGCCAGCAGTTTAAGGAGTCGTCAGGCTCTAGTTGAGCAGTACTTC CASSLRSRQALVEQYF
TRBJ2-2 NA NA TRBV15 TGTGCCACCAGCAGAGATCCAACAGGGTCCGGGGAGCTGTTTTTT CATSRDPTGSGELFF
TRBJ1-4 few TRBD1 TRBV7-9 TGTGCCAGCAGCTCGGGACAGGGGTTTGAAAAACTGTTTTTT CASSSGQGFEKLFF
TRBJ2-1 NA NA TRBV3-1 TGTGCCAGCAGCCACCGGTCCACTAGGTCCAATGAGCAGTTCTTC CASSHRSTRSNEQFF
TRBJ1-3 few NA TRBV28 TGTGCCAGCAGTTTATGGGAGGGATCGGCGGGAAACACCATATATTTT CASSLWEGSAGNTIYF
TRBJ2-1 NA NA TRBV27 TGTGCCAGCAGTTTCACCGGGAGTTATGAGCAGTTCTTC CASSFTGSYEQFF
TRBJ2-1 NA TRBD2 TRBV4-2 TGTGCCAGCAGCCAATACCCGACGGCGGCTAGCGGGTACAATGAGCAGTTCTTC CASSQYPTAASGYNEQFF
TRBJ2-1 NA TRBD2 TRBV27 TGTGCCAGCAGTCCTCTAGCGGGAGGGCCCGTTGAGCAGTTCTTC CASSPLAGGPVEQFF
TRBJ2-7 few NA TRBV2 TGTGCCAGCGGAGGGGCACCCCTAGCCTACGAGCAGTACTTC CASGGAPLAYEQYF
TRBJ2-5 few TRBD1 TRBV5-1 TGCACCAGCAGCTTACAGGGGGCCAGAGAGACCCAGTACTTC CTSSLQGARETQYF
TRBJ2-3 NA TRBD2 TRBV9 TGTGCCAGCACAGGTAGCGGGAGAAAAGATACGCAGTATTTT CASTGSGRKDTQYF
TRBJ2-2 few NA TRBV15 TGTGCCACCAGCAGTCCCGGGACAACGAACACCGGGGAGCTGTTTTTT CATSSPGTTNTGELFF
TRBJ2-1 NA TRBD2 TRBV12-3/TRBV12-4 TGTGCCAGCAGCGAACCGGGAGGCCCCACCTACAATGAGCAGTTCTTC CASSEPGGPTYNEQFF
TRBJ1-2 NA NA TRBV15 TGTGCCACCAGCACCGAAACAGCTTTGGGCTATGGCTACACCTTC CATSTETALGYGYTF
TRBJ1-2 NA NA TRBV7-2 TGTGCCGGCAGACTCACAGGGACTAATGGCTACACCTTC CAGRLTGTNGYTF
TRBJ1-1 few NA TRBV12-3/TRBV12-4 TGTGCCAGCAGGATTAGTTCAAACACTGAAGCTTTCTTT CASRISSNTEAFF
TRBJ1-1 NA NA TRBV4-2 TGTGCCAGCAGCCAAGCTAGCCGGGTAGGGGCTGAAGCTTTCTTT CASSQASRVGAEAFF
TRBJ2-3 NA TRBD2 TRBV7-9 TGTGCCAGCAGCCCCGAGGGGCGGGGGGTGGATACGCAGTATTTT CASSPEGRGVDTQYF
TRBJ2-5 few TRBD1 TRBV11-2 TGTGCCAGCAGCTTCCTAGGGGGACAGGGGATGTACCAAGAGACCCAGTACTTC CASSFLGGQGMYQETQYF
TRBJ2-1 NA NA TRBV11-3 TGTGCCAGCAGCTTTAGAGGGGAGTCGCCCTACAATGAGCAGTTCTTC CASSFRGESPYNEQFF
TRBJ2-7 NA TRBD2 TRBV20-1 TGCAGTGCCCTGGGACTAGCGGGCTCGCTTGATTCCCAGAGCTCCTACGAGCAGTACTTC CSALGLAGSLDSQSSYEQYF
TRBJ2-7 NA NA TRBV3-1 TGTGCCAGCAGTCACACCACAGGGAACCGCTACGAGCAGTACTTC CASSHTTGNRYEQYF
TRBJ2-3 few NA TRBV4-1 TGCGCCAGCAGCCAAGAAGGAACGGGCTCGGTGGCAGATACGCAGTATTTT CASSQEGTGSVADTQYF
TRBJ2-1 NA NA TRBV4-3 TGCGCCAGCAGCCAATCCCGACTAGGAGGTGAGCAGTTCTTC CASSQSRLGGEQFF
TRBJ2-7 NA NA TRBV10-3 TGTGCCATCAGTGGCGAAGAGTACGAGCAGTACTTC CAISGEEYEQYF
TRBJ2-5 few TRBD2 TRBV20-1 TGCAGTGCGAGAGGACTAGCGGGGAACCAAGAGACCCAGTACTTC CSARGLAGNQETQYF
TRBJ1-5 few TRBD1 TRBV4-1 TGCGCCAGCAGCCAGCGGACAGGGAGGAATCAGCCCCAGCATTTT CASSQRTGRNQPQHF
TRBJ2-7 many TRBD2 TRBV29-1 TGCAGCGTTGAGGGTCTAGCGGGAGAGCAGTACTTC CSVEGLAGEQYF
TRBJ2-7 NA NA TRBV15 TGTGCCACCAGCAGAGTTGGCGGGACACCCTACGAGCAGTACTTC CATSRVGGTPYEQYF
TRBJ1-1 many TRBD1 TRBV3-1 TGTGCCAGCAGCCCGGGACAGCTGAACACTGAAGCTTTCTTT CASSPGQLNTEAFF
TRBJ2-4 NA NA TRBV6-2/TRBV6-3 TGTGCCAGCAGTTACGAAGTAGGGCTAGCCAAAAACATTCAGTACTTC CASSYEVGLAKNIQYF
TRBJ2-2 NA NA TRBV7-3 TGTGCCAGCAGCCCCAACCCGGAAGGCACCGGGGAGCTGTTTTTT CASSPNPEGTGELFF
TRBJ1-6 few NA TRBV7-2 TGTGCCAGCAGCTTAGCCGTCGGCTCCTATAATTCACCCCTCCACTTT CASSLAVGSYNSPLHF
TRBJ2-2 NA TRBD1 TRBV24-1 TGTGCCACCAGTGTAACCCGGGGACAGAGTACCGGGGAGCTGTTTTTT CATSVTRGQSTGELFF
TRBJ1-3 few NA TRBV28 TGCGCCAGCGGACTATGGGGGGTTGGAAACACCATATATTTT CASGLWGVGNTIYF
TRBJ2-5 NA TRBD1 TRBV20-1 TGCAGTGCCTTATCCGGGACAGGGGCAGAGACCCAGTACTTC CSALSGTGAETQYF
TRBJ1-4 NA NA TRBV9 TGTGCCAGCAGCGTAGGACCCGCAACTAATGAAAAACTGTTTTTT CASSVGPATNEKLFF
TRBJ1-3 NA TRBD1 TRBV7-2 TGTGCCAGCAGCTTAGAGGGGGACAGGGGGCGTGGAAACACCATATATTTT CASSLEGDRGRGNTIYF
TRBJ2-3 few TRBD1 TRBV27 TGTGCCAGCAGGACGACAGGGGAAGCAGATACGCAGTATTTT CASRTTGEADTQYF
TRBJ2-5 few TRBD2 TRBV20-1 TGCAGTGCTAGGGGGGGGGTCGCGGGAGTTGAAGAGACCCAGTACTTT CSARGGVAGVEETQYF
TRBJ1-4 NA TRBD1 TRBV27 TGTGCCAGCAGTTCAACGACAGGGGCTAATGAAAAACTGTTTTTT CASSSTTGANEKLFF
TRBJ1-4 NA TRBD1 TRBV7-9 TGTGCCAGCAGCATATGGTGGGGACAGGGCCTGGAGTCTGCGGAAAAACTGTTTTTT CASSIWWGQGLESAEKLFF
TRBJ1-2 few NA TRBV9 TGTGCCAGCAGCGCCCCCGGGGAGCCGGGCTATGGCTACACCTTC CASSAPGEPGYGYTF
TRBJ2-5 NA TRBD2 TRBV7-2 TGTGCCAGCAGTGAACTAGCGACAGAGACCCAGTACTTC CASSELATETQYF
TRBJ2-5 NA NA TRBV6-6 TGTGCCAGCAGCGTTTCCCGGGGCAGCCCTTACGGGACCCAGTACTTC CASSVSRGSPYGTQYF
TRBJ1-1 few NA TRBV10-3 TGTGCCATCAGTGAGTGGGGGCTGACAAACACTGAAGCTTTCTTT CAISEWGLTNTEAFF
TRBJ1-1 few NA TRBV9 TGTGCCAGCAAACGGATGAACACTGAAGCTTTCTTT CASKRMNTEAFF
TRBJ2-1 few TRBD2 TRBV20-1 TGCAGTGCTAGAGATCGACTAGCGGGCGTACGGAAGTATGAGCAGTTCTTC CSARDRLAGVRKYEQFF
TRBJ2-5 NA TRBD1 TRBV6-5 TGTGCCAGCAGCTACCCTTCCGGGACAGGAGAGACCCAGTACTTC CASSYPSGTGETQYF
TRBJ2-3 NA NA TRBV7-3 TGTGCCAGCACAGACGGCCTTAACACAGATACGCAGTATTTT CASTDGLNTDTQYF